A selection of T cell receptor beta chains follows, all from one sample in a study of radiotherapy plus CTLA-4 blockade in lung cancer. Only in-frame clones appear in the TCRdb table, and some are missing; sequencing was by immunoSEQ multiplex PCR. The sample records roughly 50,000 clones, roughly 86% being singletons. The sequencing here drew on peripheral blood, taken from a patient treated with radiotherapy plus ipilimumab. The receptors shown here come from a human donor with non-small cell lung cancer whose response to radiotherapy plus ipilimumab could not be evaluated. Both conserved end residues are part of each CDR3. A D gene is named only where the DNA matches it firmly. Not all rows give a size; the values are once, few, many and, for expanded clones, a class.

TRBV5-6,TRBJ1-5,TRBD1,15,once,CASSLAGTGKSPQHF,TGTGCCAGCAGCTTGGCCGGGACAGGTAAAAGTCCCCAGCATTTT
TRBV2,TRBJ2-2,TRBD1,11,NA,CASRGGQGLFF,TGTGCCAGCAGGGGGGGACAGGGGCTGTTTTTT
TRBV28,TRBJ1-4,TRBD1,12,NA,CASGTVNEKLFF,TGTGCCAGCGGGACAGTTAATGAAAAACTGTTTTTT
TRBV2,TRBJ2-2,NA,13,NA,CASSGQLTGELFF,TGTGCCAGCAGTGGACAGCTAACCGGGGAGCTGTTTTTT
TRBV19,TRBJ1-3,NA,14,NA,CASTDETGGNTIYF,TGTGCCAGTACGGATGAAACGGGGGGAAACACCATATATTTT
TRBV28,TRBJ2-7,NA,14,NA,CASSLTGATYEQYF,TGTGCCAGCAGTTTAACGGGAGCGACCTACGAGCAGTACTTC
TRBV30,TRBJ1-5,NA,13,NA,CAWSRTRDQPQHF,TGTGCCTGGAGTCGTACTCGGGATCAGCCCCAGCATTTT
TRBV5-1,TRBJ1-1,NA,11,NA,CASSLEAVRAF,TGCGCCAGCAGCTTGGAGGCGGTCAGGGCGTTT
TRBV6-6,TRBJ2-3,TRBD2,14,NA,CATRTSGRTDTQYF,TGTGCCACCCGGACTAGCGGCCGCACAGATACGCAGTATTTT
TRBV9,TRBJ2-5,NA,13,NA,CASSVQGPETQYF,TGTGCCAGCAGCGTACAGGGCCCCGAGACCCAGTACTTC
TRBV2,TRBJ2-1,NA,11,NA,CASSPYNEQFF,TGTGCCAGCAGTCCTTACAATGAGCAGTTCTTC
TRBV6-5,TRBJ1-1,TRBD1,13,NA,CASRSTGPTEAFF,TGTGCCAGCAGATCGACAGGGCCAACTGAAGCTTTCTTT
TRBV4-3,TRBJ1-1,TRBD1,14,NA,CASSQSGTDTEAFF,TGCGCCAGCAGCCAATCCGGGACAGACACTGAAGCTTTCTTT
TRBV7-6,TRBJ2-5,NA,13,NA,CASSQDRVETQYF,TGTGCCAGCAGTCAGGACAGAGTTGAGACCCAGTACTTC
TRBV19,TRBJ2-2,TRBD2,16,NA,CASSIQLAGGTGELFF,TGTGCCAGTAGTATCCAACTAGCGGGAGGGACCGGGGAGCTGTTTTTT
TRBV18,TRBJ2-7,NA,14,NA,CASSPETGLYEQYF,TGTGCCAGCTCACCTGAGACAGGACTCTACGAGCAGTACTTC
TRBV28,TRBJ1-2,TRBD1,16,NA,CASSSGTGGSIYGYTF,TGTGCCAGCAGCTCCGGGACAGGGGGCTCCATCTATGGCTACACCTTC
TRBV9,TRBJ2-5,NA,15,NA,CASSGGHQYQETQYF,TGTGCCAGCAGCGGGGGACACCAGTACCAAGAGACCCAGTACTTC
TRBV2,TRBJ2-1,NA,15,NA,CASSVRSLYSYEQFF,TGTGCCAGCAGTGTCCGTAGCCTATATAGTTATGAGCAGTTCTTC
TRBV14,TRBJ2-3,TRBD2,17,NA,CASSPNLAGDGADTQYF,TGTGCCAGCAGCCCTAACCTAGCGGGAGACGGTGCAGATACGCAGTATTTT
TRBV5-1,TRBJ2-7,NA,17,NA,CASSLGGVIGGSYEQYF,TGCGCCAGCAGCTTGGGAGGCGTAATCGGGGGTTCCTACGAGCAGTACTTC
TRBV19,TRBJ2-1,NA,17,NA,CASSIGAQRSSYNEQFF,TGTGCCAGTAGTATTGGAGCCCAAAGGAGCTCCTACAATGAGCAGTTCTTC
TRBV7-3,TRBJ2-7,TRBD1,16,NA,CASSLWLRGQGHEQYF,TGTGCCAGCAGCTTGTGGTTAAGAGGACAGGGCCACGAGCAGTACTTC
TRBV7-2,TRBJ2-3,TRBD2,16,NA,CASSTGLAGNTDTQYF,TGTGCCAGCAGCACAGGACTAGCGGGGAACACAGATACGCAGTATTTT
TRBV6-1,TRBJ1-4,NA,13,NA,CVFGGPRNEKLFF,TGTGTCTTTGGTGGGCCCAGGAATGAAAAACTGTTTTTT
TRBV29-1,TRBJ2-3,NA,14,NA,CSVGAGFGTDTQYF,TGCAGCGTTGGTGCGGGGTTTGGCACAGATACGCAGTATTTT
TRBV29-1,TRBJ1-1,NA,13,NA,CSVFTGMNTEAFF,TGCAGCGTTTTCACAGGGATGAACACTGAAGCTTTCTTT
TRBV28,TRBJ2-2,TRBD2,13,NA,CASSLRGAGELFF,TGTGCCAGCAGTTTGCGGGGGGCCGGGGAGCTGTTTTTT
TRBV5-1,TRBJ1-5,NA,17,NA,CASSFLIGTPPYQPQHF,TGCGCCAGCAGCTTTCTAATTGGGACACCACCTTATCAGCCCCAGCATTTT
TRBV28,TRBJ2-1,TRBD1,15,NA,CASSSGTGPYNEQFF,TGTGCCAGCAGTTCCGGGACAGGGCCTTACAATGAGCAGTTCTTC
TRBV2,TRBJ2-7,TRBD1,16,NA,CASSDPTGQTAYEQYF,TGTGCCAGCAGTGACCCGACAGGGCAGACCGCCTACGAGCAGTACTTC
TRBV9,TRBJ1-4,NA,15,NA,CASSVDPGSNEKLFF,TGTGCCAGCAGCGTAGACCCGGGGTCTAATGAAAAACTGTTTTTT
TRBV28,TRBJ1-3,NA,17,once,CASSLSQGEVAGNTIYF,TGTGCCAGCAGTTTATCTCAAGGGGAGGTAGCTGGAAACACCATATATTTT
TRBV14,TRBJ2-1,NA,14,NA,CASSQYRFSPPMFF,TGTGCCAGCAGCCAATACAGGTTCTCCCCACCGATGTTCTTC
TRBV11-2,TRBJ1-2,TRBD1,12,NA,CAVGQGGYGYTF,TGTGCCGTAGGACAGGGAGGTTATGGCTACACCTTC
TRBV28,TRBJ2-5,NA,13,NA,CASHNSGEETQYF,TGTGCCAGCCATAATTCAGGGGAAGAGACCCAGTACTTC